A selection of T cell receptor beta chains follows, all from one sample in a study of blood T cell repertoires in COVID-19. Profiled with immunoSEQ multiplex PCR; TCRdb holds only in-frame clones, not every one. Of roughly 120,000 clones listed, 65% to 85% are singletons. Sequencing input: peripheral blood. These receptor sequences come from a man aged 70 or older with acute or convalescent COVID-19. Both conserved end residues are part of each CDR3. Fields, in order: clone size, J gene, V gene, D gene, CDR3 protein, CDR3 DNA. The D gene is left open where the match is weak. The size field is filled for only some rows; it gives once, few, many or a size class.

once,TRBJ2-7,TRBV5-6,TRBD1,CASSTGQEGTGEQYF,TGTGCCAGCAGCACGGGACAGGAGGGAACAGGCGAGCAGTACTTC
-,TRBJ1-4,TRBV28,-,CASTDTGEKLFF,TGTGCCAGCACTGATACAGGGGAAAAACTGTTTTTT
-,TRBJ2-5,TRBV4-1,TRBD1,CASSATGGAYETQYF,TGCGCCAGCAGCGCCACAGGGGGCGCTTACGAGACCCAGTACTTC
-,TRBJ2-7,TRBV18,TRBD1,CASSPPSGGYEQYF,TGTGCCAGCTCACCACCGTCAGGGGGCTACGAGCAGTACTTC
once,TRBJ1-1,TRBV4-1,-,CASTRTEETLDTEAFF,TGCGCCAGCACCAGGACAGAAGAAACTTTGGACACTGAAGCTTTCTTT
-,TRBJ1-2,TRBV19,-,CASSIESHEGSNYGYTF,TGTGCCAGTAGTATAGAGTCGCATGAGGGATCTAACTATGGCTACACCTTC
-,TRBJ2-1,TRBV7-6,-,CASSPSSEQFF,TGTGCCAGCAGCCCCTCGTCTGAGCAGTTCTTC
-,TRBJ1-2,TRBV7-2,TRBD1,CASSPLGQPGGYTF,TGTGCCAGCAGTCCCCTGGGACAGCCGGGGGGCTACACCTTC
-,TRBJ2-2,TRBV11-2,TRBD2,CASSLQLAGGGGELFF,TGTGCCAGCAGCTTACAACTAGCGGGGGGCGGCGGGGAGCTGTTTTTT
-,TRBJ1-6,TRBV4-2,TRBD1,CASSSSPRTGASYNSPLHF,TGTGCCAGCAGCTCCTCTCCTAGGACAGGAGCCTCCTATAATTCACCCCTCCACTTT
-,TRBJ1-5,TRBV30,-,CAWSVGPEGNQPQHF,TGTGCCTGGAGTGTAGGACCGGAGGGCAATCAGCCCCAGCATTTT
-,TRBJ1-1,TRBV28,TRBD1,CASSRDQGVPEAFF,TGTGCCAGCAGCCGGGACCAGGGGGTCCCTGAAGCTTTCTTT
-,TRBJ2-3,TRBV11-2,-,CASRNEGGLTDTQYF,TGTGCCAGCAGGAACGAGGGGGGGCTCACAGATACGCAGTATTTT
-,TRBJ1-6,TRBV6-1,-,CASSDMQGFNSPLHF,TGTGCCAGCAGTGATATGCAGGGGTTTAATTCACCCCTCCACTTT
-,TRBJ2-6,TRBV2,-,CASNSPPAGANVLTF,TGTGCCAGCAATAGTCCCCCGGCTGGGGCCAACGTCCTGACTTTC
-,TRBJ1-6,TRBV28,TRBD1,CASSSPGTGSSPLHF,TGTGCCAGCAGTTCACCGGGGACAGGGTCTTCACCCCTCCACTTT
-,TRBJ2-3,TRBV6-5,TRBD1,CASSSRDRLTDTQYF,TGTGCCAGCAGTTCCCGGGACAGACTCACAGATACGCAGTATTTT
-,TRBJ1-2,TRBV11-2,-,CASSPGSGNYGYTF,TGTGCCAGCAGCCCCGGGTCGGGGAACTATGGCTACACCTTC
once,TRBJ2-7,TRBV2,-,CATTYQGKAYEQYF,TGTGCCACTACCTACCAGGGGAAAGCCTACGAGCAGTACTTC